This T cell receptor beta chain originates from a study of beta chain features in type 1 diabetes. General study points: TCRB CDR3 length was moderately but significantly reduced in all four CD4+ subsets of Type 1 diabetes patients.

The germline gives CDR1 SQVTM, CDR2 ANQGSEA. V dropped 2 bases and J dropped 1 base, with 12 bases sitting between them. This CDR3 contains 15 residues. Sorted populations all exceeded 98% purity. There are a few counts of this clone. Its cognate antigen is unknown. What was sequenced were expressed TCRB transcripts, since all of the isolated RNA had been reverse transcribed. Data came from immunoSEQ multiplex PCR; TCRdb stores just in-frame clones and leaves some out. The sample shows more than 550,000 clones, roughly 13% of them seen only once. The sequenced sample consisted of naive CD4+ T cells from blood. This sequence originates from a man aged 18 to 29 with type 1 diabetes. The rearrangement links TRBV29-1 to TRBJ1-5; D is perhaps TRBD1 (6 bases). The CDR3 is CSVEFGGASNQPQHF. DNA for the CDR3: TGCAGCGTTGAATTCGGGGGGGCAAGCAATCAGCCCCAGCATTTT.